This T cell receptor beta chain was sequenced for a study of siplizumab effects on memory and regulatory T cells. The CDR3 is 13 residues long. V lost 6 bases and J lost 6, with 13 bases in between. The germline V gene encodes CDR1 MNHNS and CDR2 SASEGT. Sequencing was performed with immunoSEQ multiplex PCR; in TCRdb, only in-frame clones are kept and a portion is missing. The profile shows 57,000 or so clones, 70% to 85% of them singletons. Sequencing was done on a sample of memory CD4+ T cells sorted from blood. This receptor was obtained from a human donor in good health. This chain connects TRBV6-1 to TRBJ2-3; D remains ambiguous. The CDR3 loop is CASRAPSQDTQYF. Written as DNA, the CDR3 is TGTGCCAGCAGGGCGCCCAGTCAGGATACGCAGTATTTT.